The next 14 T cell receptor beta chains were all read from a single sample in a study of T cell responses to AZD1222 COVID-19 vaccine. Clones were read by immunoSEQ multiplex PCR, and TCRdb kept only the in-frame ones, dropping some. This repertoire shows about 99,000 clones, 86% found once; its top ten account for less than 4%. Sequenced here: peripheral blood, sampled 28 days after the second dose of the MenACWY control vaccine. Receptor source: an adult who received the MenACWY meningococcal vaccine as a control.

V and J are TRBV5-1 and TRBJ1-1, with D possibly being TRBD1 (5 bases). V gave up 4 bases and J gave up 2 bases, with 15 bases separating them. The CDR3 extends over 15 amino acids. In germline, CDR1 is SGHRS, CDR2 YFSETQ. The CDR3 DNA reads TGCGCCAGCAGCCCGGCCCAGGGAGGAAACACTGAAGCTTTCTTT. The encoded protein is CASSPAQGGNTEAFF.

The CDR3, as DNA: TGTGCCAGCAGCCCCGGCAGGCGGGGCTCTGGAAACACCATATATTTT. Amino acids: CASSPGRRGSGNTIYF. J is TRBJ1-3 and V is TRBV3-1 (or the pseudogene TRBV3-2); D gene uncertain. Looked up from germline, CDR1 is LGHDT and CDR2 is YNNKEL (reference sequence). The CDR3 spans 16 residues. V was pared by 4 bases and J by 0 bases, with 13 bases between.

V usage is TRBV3-1 (or the pseudogene TRBV3-2) and J usage is TRBJ2-1; TRBD2 aligns across 11 bases. Germline loops: CDR1 LGHDT, CDR2 YNNKEL (reference sequence). The CDR3 spans 15 residues. Trimming at V came to 3 bases and at J to 9 bases, leaving 7 bases not matched to a gene. The CDR3 DNA sequence: TGTGCCAGCAGCCATAGCGGGGGGGCAGGCATTGAGCAGTTCTTC. It is translated as CASSHSGGAGIEQFF.

V is TRBV9 and J is TRBJ1-2; a possible D gene is TRBD1 (6 bases). Germline V CDR1 and CDR2: SGDLS, YYNGEE. V lost 4 bases and J lost 4, with 20 bases in between. The CDR3 loop spans 16 amino acids. CDR3 sequence reads: CASSPQGGGRGYGYTF. CDR3 coding DNA: TGTGCCAGCAGCCCCCAAGGGGGGGGGCGCGGCTATGGCTACACCTTC.

This chain links TRBV4-3 with TRBJ2-5; 7 positions match TRBD1. There are 16 residues in the CDR3. Germline values: CDR1 LGHNA, CDR2 YSLEER. Germline trimming cut 0 bases from V and 4 bases from J; bases unmatched to any gene: 8. CDR3 residues: CASSQDYGRGRETQYF. For the CDR3, the DNA is TGCGCCAGCAGCCAAGATTACGGCAGGGGGAGAGAGACCCAGTACTTC.

The rearrangement joins TRBV21-1 to TRBJ2-1; TRBD2 is the table's D call, not checked against the DNA. TRBV21-1 is a documented pseudogene. There are 19 residues in the CDR3. CDR3 amino acids: CASSKKRSGRGGIWNEQFF. The CDR3 DNA reads as TGTGCCAGCAGCAAAAAGCGCAGTGGCCGGGGGGGCATCTGGAATGAGCAGTTCTTC.

The genes are TRBV6-2 or TRBV6-3 and TRBJ2-5; 9 nucleotides align to TRBD1. V dropped 6 bases and J dropped 4; count of bases not matched to a gene: 18. This CDR3 region has 18 residues. Germline V gene lookup returns CDR1 MNHEY and CDR2 SVGEGT. The CDR3 here is CASSFHRGRLRQGETQYF. CDR3 DNA sequence: TGTGCCAGCAGCTTTCACAGGGGGCGCCTTAGACAGGGAGAGACCCAGTACTTC.

The chain employs TRBV6-5 and TRBJ1-3, with unresolved D. Trimming took off 7 bases at V and 8 bases at J, with 15 bases between the two ends. The CDR3 consists of 13 residues. The germline V gene encodes CDR1 MNHEY and CDR2 SVGAGI. For the CDR3, the DNA is TGTGCCAGCAATCGGGCTGAGGGTGACACCATATATTTT. This codes for CASNRAEGDTIYF.

This rearrangement joins TRBV4-2 to TRBJ2-3; 11 bases fit TRBD2. Germline assignment: CDR1 LGHNA and CDR2 YNFKEQ. This CDR3 spans 16 amino acids. J lost 3 bases, V lost 0 bases, and 2 bases had no gene match. CDR3 nucleotide sequence: TGTGCCAGCAGCCAAGACGGGACTAGCGGAACAGATACGCAGTATTTT. Translation: CASSQDGTSGTDTQYF.

The chain combines TRBV12-5 with TRBJ1-4; D ambiguous. V was shortened by 5 bases and J by 5 bases, with 12 bases between the two germline ends. The CDR3 contains 14 residues. CDR1 is LGHNT and CDR2 is FRNRAP in the germline V gene. The CDR3 DNA reads TGTGCTAGTGGTCCCACAGTGGGGAATGAAAAACTGTTTTTT. Residues: CASGPTVGNEKLFF. Full variable domain (missing parts from reference TRBV12-5 and TRBJ1-4): DARVTQTPRHKVTEMGQEVTMRCQPILGHNTVFWYRQTMMQGLELLAYFRNRAPLDDSGMPKDRFSAEMPDATLATLKIQPSEPRDSAVYFCASGPTVGNEKLFFGSGTQLSVL.

The chain has TRBV28 and TRBJ1-5, with D possibly being TRBD1 (6 bases). CDR1 and CDR2 from the germline V gene are MDHEN and SYDVKM. Trimming took 7 bases from V and 2 from J, leaving 18 bases between them. The CDR3 extends over 16 amino acids. The CDR3 region is CASNTGGGRRNQPQHF. The CDR3 DNA sequence: TGTGCCAGCAATACCGGGGGCGGAAGGCGCAATCAGCCCCAGCATTTT.

CDR3 in amino acids: CASSTRTSGSYNEQFF. The CDR3 DNA is TGCGCCAGCAGCACCCGGACTAGCGGGTCCTACAATGAGCAGTTCTTC. The gene calls are TRBV4-1 and TRBJ2-1, with 11 bases identical to TRBD2. Trimming cost V 5 bases and J 1 base; bases outside gene matches: 4. The V gene's germline CDR1 is MGHRA and CDR2 YSYEKL. The CDR3 sequence is 16 residues long.

The V gene is TRBV9, the J gene TRBJ2-1, with D hard to call. CDR1 SGDLS and CDR2 YYNGEE come from the germline V gene. The V and J ends lost 4 bases and 3 bases respectively, with 8 bases between them. CDR3 length: 13 amino acids. The CDR3 loop is CASSPNSYNEQFF. In DNA, the CDR3 is TGTGCCAGCAGCCCAAACAGCTACAATGAGCAGTTCTTC.

The J gene is TRBJ1-6, the V gene TRBV27; the D is unclear. The CDR3 runs 14 residues. The V end lost 3 bases, the J end lost 11 bases, and 14 bases lay between the germline ends. Per germline, CDR1 MNHEY and CDR2 SMNVEV (reference sequence). The CDR3 here is CASSFSALNAPLHF. The DNA of the CDR3 is TGTGCCAGCAGTTTTTCGGCCCTAAATGCACCCCTCCACTTT.